The 14 T cell receptor beta chains reported below all come from one sample, sequenced in a study of identical twins (dated by TCRdb to the mid-2010s). The library was obtained by 5' RACE. Sequencing instrument: Illumina HiSeq 2000. The raw public reads went through TCRdb reprocessing: fastp at Q25, MiXCR clone calling, in-frame beta chains kept. Under each unique CDR3 protein, matching rows form one entry showing the most common genes and DNA. Across this sample there are 280,000 or so distinct CDR3 sequences, with more than 6.5% seen only once. Together, the top ten hold less than 2.5% of the sample. The same sample was also studied in work on yellow fever vaccine responses in identical twins.

Material for sequencing was memory (CD45RO+) T cells sorted from blood. The sample's cell subset or site label, decoded: CD45RO+ enriched T cells. The receptors stem from a woman under 30 in good health.

This clonotype appeared many times. The chain combines TRBV11-2 with TRBJ1-3; tentatively, D is TRBD1 (6 bases). The V end was cut by 5 bases, the J end by 4 bases, with 21 bases between. The germline V gene encodes CDR1 SGHAT and CDR2 FQNNGV. CDR3 length: 17 amino acids. CDR3 sequence: CASSQQTQGLWGNTIYF. CDR3 DNA: TGTGCCAGCAGCCAACAAACACAGGGATTATGGGGAAACACCATATATTTT.

At least ten counts were recorded for this clonotype. The rearrangement links TRBV20-1 to TRBJ1-6, with 9 positions matching TRBD1. The CDR3 is 14 amino acids. Germline values: CDR1 DFQATT, CDR2 SNEGSKA (reference sequence). With 2 bases clipped from V and 9 bases from J, the junction kept 5 bases outside the gene matches. CDR3 residues: CSARLGQGSSPLHF. CDR3 sequence (DNA): TGCAGTGCTAGACTTGGACAGGGGTCTTCACCCCTCCACTTT.

In its sample, this clonotype was seen many times. The V and J genes are TRBV24-1 and TRBJ2-6, with 8 bases identical to TRBD1. J was trimmed by 0 bases and V by 5 bases; bases with no gene match: 14. CDR1 is KGHDR, CDR2 SFDVKD, per germline. The CDR3 extends over 20 amino acids. The CDR3 bases are TGTGCCACCAGTGGCCTAGGACAGGGATTGGCTAACTCTGGGGCCAACGTCCTGACTTTC. Translating it yields CATSGLGQGLANSGANVLTF.

A few counts support this clonotype. V is TRBV2 and J is TRBJ2-1; the D gene is possibly TRBD2 (5 bases). The germline gives CDR1 SNHLY, CDR2 FYNNEI. The CDR3 is 16 amino acids. The ends were cut back, 4 bases at V and 7 bases at J, with 20 bases in the middle. In DNA, the CDR3 is TGTGCCAGCAGTGGCGGAGCCGACTACCCTTGGAATGAGCAGTTCTTC. This encodes CASSGGADYPWNEQFF.

The V call is TRBV5-4, the J call TRBJ2-3; the match to TRBD1 covers 8 bases. The CDR3 is 16 amino acids. J gave up 3 bases and V 5 bases, and 11 bases lay outside the gene matches. Germline-derived CDR1 and CDR2 are SGHNT and YYREEE (reference sequence). This CDR3 is CASSRDRGFGTDTQYF. The CDR3 DNA reads as TGTGCCAGCAGTCGCGACAGGGGTTTTGGGACAGATACGCAGTATTTT.

This clonotype was seen only once. The chain uses TRBV20-1 and TRBJ2-1, with 9 positions matching TRBD1. Per germline, CDR1 DFQATT and CDR2 SNEGSKA (reference sequence). V lost 0 bases and J lost 6; bases outside the gene matches: 9. CDR3 length: 16 residues. For the CDR3, the DNA is TGCAGTGCTAGAGAACCCGGGACAGGGTGGGGCAATGAGCAGTTCTTC. Its protein is CSAREPGTGWGNEQFF.

The chain employs TRBV5-1 and TRBJ1-2; 7 bases fit TRBD1. The ends lost 0 bases at V and 4 bases at J; junction bases unmatched: 9. Germline lookup yields CDR1 SGHRS and CDR2 YFSETQ. This CDR3 has 16 amino acids. The CDR3 DNA reads as TGCGCCAGCAGCTTGGATACAGGGGTTAGAGTCTATGGCTACACCTTC. This codes for CASSLDTGVRVYGYTF. The whole variable domain, filled in from reference TRBV5-1 and TRBJ1-2, reads KAGVTQTPRYLIKTRGQQVTLSCSPISGHRSVSWYQQTPGQGLQFLFEYFSETQRNKGNFPGRFSGRQFSNSRSEMNVSTLELGDSALYLCASSLDTGVRVYGYTFGSGTRLTVV.

This clonotype was picked up a small number of times. This chain links TRBV12-3 or TRBV12-4 with TRBJ1-1; D remains ambiguous. This CDR3 spans 17 amino acids. The V gene lost 4 bases and the J gene lost 1 base, with 19 bases spanning the gap. The CDR3 protein is CASSSPASGGRNTEAFF. Here the CDR3 DNA reads TGTGCCAGCAGTTCGCCTGCGTCGGGCGGAAGGAACACTGAAGCTTTCTTT.

This clonotype was seen a handful of times. The chain recombines TRBV3-1 with TRBJ1-2, with D possibly being TRBD1 (6 bases). This CDR3 has 17 amino acids. With 0 bases removed from V and 4 bases from J, the gap between germline ends came to 18 bases. The germline V gene has CDR1 LGHDT and CDR2 YNNKEL (reference sequence). CDR3 in DNA: TGTGCCAGCAGCCAAGAGACCACAGGGATTTTTAGCTATGGCTACACCTTC. Its translation is CASSQETTGIFSYGYTF.

This clonotype was seen at least ten times. CDR3: CASSRQGYTGELFF. CDR3 bases: TGTGCCAGCAGTCGACAGGGTTACACCGGGGAGCTGTTTTTT. V is TRBV6-1 and J is TRBJ2-2; 7 nucleotides align to TRBD1. Germline CDR1 MNHNS, CDR2 SASEGT. The CDR3 has 14 residues. The V gene end was trimmed by 5 bases and the J gene end by 3 bases; junction bases not matched to a gene: 3.

This clonotype appeared once. The V call is TRBV21-1, the J call TRBJ2-3. TRBV21-1 is termed a pseudogene. The CDR3 is made up of 14 amino acids. The DNA for the CDR3 is TGTGCCAGCAGCAAAGCGGTGGTCACAGATACGCAGTATTTT. Encoded protein: CASSKAVVTDTQYF.

The gene calls are TRBV7-8 and TRBJ1-6; D call uncertain. The CDR3 loop spans 13 amino acids. Trimming cost V 5 bases and J 10 bases, with 12 bases left between them. CDR1 is SGHVS, CDR2 FQNEAQ, per germline. The CDR3 protein is CASSLGQVSPLHF. CDR3 in DNA: TGTGCCAGCAGCCTAGGCCAGGTCTCACCCCTCCACTTT.

This clonotype was counted at least ten times. The V call is TRBV5-1, the J call TRBJ2-1; 8 bases align to TRBD1. Germline V gene lookup returns CDR1 SGHRS and CDR2 YFSETQ. J gave up 6 bases and V 4 bases, and 12 bases lay outside the gene matches. This CDR3 spans 16 amino acids. This CDR3 is CASSPGRTGSGNEQFF. CDR3 nucleotide sequence: TGCGCCAGCAGCCCTGGGAGGACAGGGTCCGGCAATGAGCAGTTCTTC.

This clonotype was observed at least ten times. The chain employs TRBV7-8 and TRBJ1-5; D gene unclear. This CDR3 is built from 15 residues. Germline-derived CDR1 and CDR2 are SGHVS and FQNEAQ. V was shortened by 3 bases and J by 5 bases, with 14 bases between the two germline ends. CDR3 loop: CASSFLDPSHQPQHF. CDR3 in DNA: TGTGCCAGCAGCTTCCTCGACCCATCCCATCAGCCCCAGCATTTT.